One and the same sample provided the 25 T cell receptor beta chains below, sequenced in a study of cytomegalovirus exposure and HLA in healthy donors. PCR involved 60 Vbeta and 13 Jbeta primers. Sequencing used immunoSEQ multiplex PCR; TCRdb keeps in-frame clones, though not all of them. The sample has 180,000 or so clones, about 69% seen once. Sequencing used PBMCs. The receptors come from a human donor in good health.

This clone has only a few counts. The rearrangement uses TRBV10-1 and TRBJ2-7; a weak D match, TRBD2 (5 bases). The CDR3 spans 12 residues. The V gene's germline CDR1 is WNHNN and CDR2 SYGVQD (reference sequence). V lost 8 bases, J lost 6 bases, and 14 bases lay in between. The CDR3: CASETTEGEQYF. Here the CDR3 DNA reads TGCGCCAGCGAAACTACCGAGGGCGAGCAGTACTTC.

CDR3 coding DNA: TGTGCCAGCAGCGCTCAAAGGGGGCTAACTGGGGCCAACGTCCTGACTTTC. It encodes CASSAQRGLTGANVLTF. The genes are TRBV7-9 and TRBJ2-6; TRBD1 matches 7 bases. The germline CDR1 and CDR2 sequences are SEHNR and FQNEAQ (reference sequence). J was trimmed by 2 bases and V by 5 bases; bases with no gene match: 9. The CDR3 sequence is 17 residues long. The complete variable domain, with remaining parts taken from reference TRBV7-9 and TRBJ2-6, reads DTGVSQNPRHKITKRGQNVTFRCDPISEHNRLYWYRQTLGQGPEFLTYFQNEAQLEKSRLLSDRFSAERPKGSFSTLEIQRTEQGDSAMYLCASSAQRGLTGANVLTFGAGSRLTVL.

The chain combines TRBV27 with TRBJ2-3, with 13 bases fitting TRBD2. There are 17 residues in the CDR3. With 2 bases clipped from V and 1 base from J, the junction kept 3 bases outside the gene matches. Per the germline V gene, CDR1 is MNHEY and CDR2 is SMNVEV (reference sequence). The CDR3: CASSLPGTSGGTDTQYF. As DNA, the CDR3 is TGTGCCAGCAGTTTACCTGGGACTAGCGGGGGCACAGATACGCAGTATTTT.

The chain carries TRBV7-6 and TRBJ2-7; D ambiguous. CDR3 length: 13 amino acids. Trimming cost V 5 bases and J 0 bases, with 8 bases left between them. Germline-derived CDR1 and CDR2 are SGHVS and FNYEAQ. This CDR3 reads CASSERGSYEQYF. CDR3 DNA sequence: TGTGCCAGCAGCGAACGAGGCTCCTACGAGCAGTACTTC.

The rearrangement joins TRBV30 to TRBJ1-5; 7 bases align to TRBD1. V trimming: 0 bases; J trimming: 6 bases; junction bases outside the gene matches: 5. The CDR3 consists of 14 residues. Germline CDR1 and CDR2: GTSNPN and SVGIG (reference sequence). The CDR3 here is CAWSVQGMGQPQHF. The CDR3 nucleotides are TGTGCCTGGAGTGTACAGGGGATGGGTCAGCCCCAGCATTTT.

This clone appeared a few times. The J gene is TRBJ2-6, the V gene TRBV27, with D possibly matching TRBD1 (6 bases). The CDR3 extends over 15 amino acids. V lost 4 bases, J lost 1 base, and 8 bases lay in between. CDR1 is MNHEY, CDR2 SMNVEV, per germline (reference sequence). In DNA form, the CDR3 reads TGTGCCAGCAGTTGGGGGACATCTGGGGCCAACGTCCTGACTTTC. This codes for CASSWGTSGANVLTF.

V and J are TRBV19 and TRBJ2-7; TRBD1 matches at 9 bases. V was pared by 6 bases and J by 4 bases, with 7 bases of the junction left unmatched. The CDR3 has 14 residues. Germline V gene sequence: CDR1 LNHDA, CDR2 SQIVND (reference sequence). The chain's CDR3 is CASRDGQGKYEQYF. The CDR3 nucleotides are TGTGCCAGTAGAGACGGACAGGGGAAATACGAGCAGTACTTC.

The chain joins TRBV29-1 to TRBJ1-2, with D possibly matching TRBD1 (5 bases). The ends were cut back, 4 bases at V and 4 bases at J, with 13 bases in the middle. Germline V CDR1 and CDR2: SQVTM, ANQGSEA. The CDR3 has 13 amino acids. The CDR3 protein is CSVGTGHLYGYTF. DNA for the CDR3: TGCAGCGTTGGTACTGGACACCTCTATGGCTACACCTTC. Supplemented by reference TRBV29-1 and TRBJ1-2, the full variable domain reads SAVISQKPSRDICQRGTSLTIQCQVDSQVTMMFWYRQQPGQSLTLIATANQGSEATYESGFVIDKFPISRPNLTFSTLTVSNMSPEDSSIYLCSVGTGHLYGYTFGSGTRLTVV.

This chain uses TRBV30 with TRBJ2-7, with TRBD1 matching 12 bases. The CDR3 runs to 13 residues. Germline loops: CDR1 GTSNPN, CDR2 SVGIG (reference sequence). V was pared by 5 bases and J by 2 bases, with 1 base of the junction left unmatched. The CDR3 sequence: CAWGTGGPYEQYF. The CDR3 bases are TGTGCCTGGGGGACAGGGGGCCCCTACGAGCAGTACTTC.

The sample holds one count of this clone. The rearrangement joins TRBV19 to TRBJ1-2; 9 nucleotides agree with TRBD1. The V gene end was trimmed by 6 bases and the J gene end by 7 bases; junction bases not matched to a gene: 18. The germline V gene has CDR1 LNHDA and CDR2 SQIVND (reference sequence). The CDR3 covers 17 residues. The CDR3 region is CASRPGQGGFISTGYTF. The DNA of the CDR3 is TGTGCCAGTAGGCCGGGACAGGGAGGTTTTATTTCGACTGGCTACACCTTC.

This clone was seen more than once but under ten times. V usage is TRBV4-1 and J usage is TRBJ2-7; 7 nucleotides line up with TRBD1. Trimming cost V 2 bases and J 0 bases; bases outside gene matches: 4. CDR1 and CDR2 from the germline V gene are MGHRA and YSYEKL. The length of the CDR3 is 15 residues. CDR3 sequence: CASSQTTGDSYEQYF. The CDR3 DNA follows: TGCGCCAGCAGCCAAACAACAGGGGACTCCTACGAGCAGTACTTC.

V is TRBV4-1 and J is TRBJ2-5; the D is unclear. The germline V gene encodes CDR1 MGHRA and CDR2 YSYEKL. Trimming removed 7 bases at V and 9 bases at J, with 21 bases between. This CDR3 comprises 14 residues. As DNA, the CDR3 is TGCGCCAGCAAAATCCACGGTGTCTGTCTCTCCCAGTACTTC. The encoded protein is CASKIHGVCLSQYF.

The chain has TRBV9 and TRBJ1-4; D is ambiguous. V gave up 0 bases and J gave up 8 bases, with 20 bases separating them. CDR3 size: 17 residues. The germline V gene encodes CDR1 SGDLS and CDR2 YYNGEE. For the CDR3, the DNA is TGTGCCAGCAGCGTAGCTGGGGATGGGAGCCGAGGGGAAAAACTGTTTTTT. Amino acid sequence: CASSVAGDGSRGEKLFF.

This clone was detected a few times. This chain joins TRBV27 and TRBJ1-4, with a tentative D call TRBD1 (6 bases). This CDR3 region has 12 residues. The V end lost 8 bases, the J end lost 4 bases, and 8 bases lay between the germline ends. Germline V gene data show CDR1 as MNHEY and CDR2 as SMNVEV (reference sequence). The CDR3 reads CASGQRNEKLFF. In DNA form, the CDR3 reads TGTGCCAGCGGACAGCGTAATGAAAAACTGTTTTTT.

The chain's CDR3 is CASSPVGPGDNEQFF. The CDR3 DNA reads TGTGCCAGCAGCCCGGTGGGTCCAGGGGACAATGAGCAGTTCTTC. This sequence joins TRBV5-4 and TRBJ2-1; D might be TRBD1 (6 bases). Germline V gene sequence: CDR1 SGHNT, CDR2 YYREEE (reference sequence). This CDR3 contains 15 residues. The ends were cut back, 4 bases at V and 5 bases at J, with 16 bases in the middle.

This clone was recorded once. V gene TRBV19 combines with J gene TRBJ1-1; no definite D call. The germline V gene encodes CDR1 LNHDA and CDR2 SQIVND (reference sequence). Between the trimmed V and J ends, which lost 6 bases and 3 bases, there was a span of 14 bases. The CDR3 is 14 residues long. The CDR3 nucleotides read TGTGCCAGTAGGCACCTCCGGGAGGACACTGAAGCTTTCTTT. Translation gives CASRHLREDTEAFF.

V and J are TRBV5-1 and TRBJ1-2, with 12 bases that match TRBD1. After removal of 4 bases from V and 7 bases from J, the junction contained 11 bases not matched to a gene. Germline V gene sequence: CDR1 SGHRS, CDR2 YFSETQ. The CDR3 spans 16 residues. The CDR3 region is CASSPRVGTGGSGYTF. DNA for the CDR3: TGCGCCAGCAGCCCACGGGTGGGGACAGGGGGCTCTGGCTACACCTTC.

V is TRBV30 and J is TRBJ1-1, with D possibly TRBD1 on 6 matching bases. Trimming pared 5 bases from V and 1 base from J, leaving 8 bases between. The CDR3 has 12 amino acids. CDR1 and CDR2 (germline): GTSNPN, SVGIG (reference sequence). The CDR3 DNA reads TGTGCCTGGGGACAGACGAACACTGAAGCTTTCTTT. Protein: CAWGQTNTEAFF.

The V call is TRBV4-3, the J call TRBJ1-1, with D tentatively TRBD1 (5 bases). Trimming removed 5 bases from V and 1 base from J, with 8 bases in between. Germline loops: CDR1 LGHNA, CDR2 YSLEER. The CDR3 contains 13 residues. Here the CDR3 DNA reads TGCGCCAGCAGCTCGACAGAGAACACTGAAGCTTTCTTT. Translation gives CASSSTENTEAFF.

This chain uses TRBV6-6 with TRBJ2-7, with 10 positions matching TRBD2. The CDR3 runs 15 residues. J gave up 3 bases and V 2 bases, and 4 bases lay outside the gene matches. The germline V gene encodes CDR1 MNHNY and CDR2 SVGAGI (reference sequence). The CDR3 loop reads CASSYGAGGIYEQYF. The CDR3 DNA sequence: TGTGCCAGCAGTTACGGAGCGGGGGGGATCTACGAGCAGTACTTC.

The CDR3 protein is CAISDQRSNYGYTF. CDR3 sequence (DNA): TGTGCCATCAGTGACCAACGAAGCAACTATGGCTACACCTTC. The V call is TRBV10-3, the J call TRBJ1-2; D uncertain. The V end was cut by 3 bases, the J end by 2 bases, with 10 bases between. Germline V gene data show CDR1 as ENHRY and CDR2 as SYGVKD. This CDR3 has 14 amino acids.

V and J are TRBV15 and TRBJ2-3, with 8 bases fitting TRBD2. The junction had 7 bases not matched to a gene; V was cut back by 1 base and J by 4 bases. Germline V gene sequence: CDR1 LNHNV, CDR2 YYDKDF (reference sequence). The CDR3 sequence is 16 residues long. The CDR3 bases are TGTGCCACCAGCAGAGTAACGGGGGGGCGGGCAGATACGCAGTATTTT. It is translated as CATSRVTGGRADTQYF. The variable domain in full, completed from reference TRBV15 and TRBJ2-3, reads DAMVIQNPRYQVTQFGKPVTLSCSQTLNHNVMYWYQQKSSQAPKLLFHYYDKDFNNEADTPDNFQSRRPNTSFCFLDIRSPGLGDTAMYLCATSRVTGGRADTQYFGPGTRLTVL.

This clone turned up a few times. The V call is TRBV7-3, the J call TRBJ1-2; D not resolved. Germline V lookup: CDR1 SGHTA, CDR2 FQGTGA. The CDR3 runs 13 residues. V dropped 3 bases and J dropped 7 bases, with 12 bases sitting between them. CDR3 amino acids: CASSLDFSAGYTF. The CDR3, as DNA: TGTGCCAGCAGCTTGGACTTTTCGGCTGGCTACACCTTC.

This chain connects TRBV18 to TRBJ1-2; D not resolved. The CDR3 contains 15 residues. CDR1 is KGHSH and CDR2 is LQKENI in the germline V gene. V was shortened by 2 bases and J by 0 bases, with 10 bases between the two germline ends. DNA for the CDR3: TGTGCCAGCTCACCAGTGCGTACTCCTAACTATGGCTACACCTTC. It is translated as CASSPVRTPNYGYTF.

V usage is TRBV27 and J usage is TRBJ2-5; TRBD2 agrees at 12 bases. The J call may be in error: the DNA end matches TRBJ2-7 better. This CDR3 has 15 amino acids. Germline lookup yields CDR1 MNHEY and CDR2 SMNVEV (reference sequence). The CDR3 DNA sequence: TGTGCCAGCAGTTACTCTGGGACTAGCGGGTACGAGCAGTACTTC. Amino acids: CASSYSGTSGYEQYF.